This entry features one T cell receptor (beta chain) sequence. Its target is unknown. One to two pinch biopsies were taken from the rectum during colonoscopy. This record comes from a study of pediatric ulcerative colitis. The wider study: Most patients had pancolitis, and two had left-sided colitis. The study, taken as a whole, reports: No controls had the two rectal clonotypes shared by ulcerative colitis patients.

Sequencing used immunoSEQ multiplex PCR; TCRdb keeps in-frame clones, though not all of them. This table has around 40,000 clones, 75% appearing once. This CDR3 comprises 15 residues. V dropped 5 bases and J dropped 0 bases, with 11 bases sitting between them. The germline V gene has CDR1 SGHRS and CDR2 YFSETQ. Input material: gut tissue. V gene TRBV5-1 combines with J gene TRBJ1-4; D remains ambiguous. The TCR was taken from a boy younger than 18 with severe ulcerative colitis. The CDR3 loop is CASSEHGTTNEKLFF. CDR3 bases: TGCGCCAGCAGTGAACACGGGACAACTAATGAAAAACTGTTTTTT.